This T cell receptor beta chain was captured by sequencing in a study of cytomegalovirus exposure and HLA in healthy donors. The study ran its PCR with 60 Vbeta and 13 Jbeta primers. This table comes from immunoSEQ multiplex PCR, and its TCRdb copy is limited to in-frame clones, with some not included. The data show around 160,000 clones, approximately 80% seen once. As for this clone: The antigen is unknown.

Trimming took 6 bases from V and 4 from J; bases not matched to a gene: 5. The germline V gene has CDR1 MDHEN and CDR2 SYDVKM. The CDR3 runs 13 residues. Broader study findings: TRBV6-2, TRBV6-3 and some other V segments were excluded as indistinguishable. Most TCR sequences proved rare, with some public TCRs found in many donors.

The sample consisted of PBMCs. J is TRBJ1-1 and V is TRBV28; TRBD1 matches at 7 bases. The clonotype was recovered from a woman aged 40 to 55 in good health and CMV-seropositive. The CDR3 reads CASRWTGGTEAFF. The CDR3 nucleotides are TGTGCCAGCAGGTGGACAGGAGGCACTGAAGCTTTCTTT.